These 32 T cell receptor beta chains originate from one sample sequenced in a study of Tregs in tolerant kidney transplant recipients. Using immunoSEQ multiplex PCR, the repertoire was profiled, and TCRdb retains in-frame clones only, with some absent. The sample lists 75,000 to 100,000 clones; approximately 94% were seen once. Sequencing input: CD8+ T cells from blood. Source of these receptors: a human donor in good health.

The genes are TRBV27 and TRBJ1-6; TRBD1 matches 7 bases. CDR1 is MNHEY, CDR2 SMNVEV, per germline (reference sequence). Trimming removed 4 bases from V and 2 bases from J; junction bases left unmatched: 8. This CDR3 spans 17 amino acids. As DNA, the CDR3 is TGTGCCAGCAGTTCACGGACAGGTTTGCCCTATAATTCACCCCTCCACTTT. It translates to CASSSRTGLPYNSPLHF.

J is TRBJ2-5 and V is TRBV5-6; D is perhaps TRBD1 (6 bases). CDR1 and CDR2 (germline): SGHDT, YYEEEE. The CDR3 runs 14 residues. The V end was cut by 3 bases, the J end by 0 bases, with 9 bases between. CDR3 bases: TGTGCCAGCAGCTACCGGGACAACCAAGAGACCCAGTACTTC. Translating gives CASSYRDNQETQYF.

The chain joins TRBV4-2 to TRBJ2-7, with 10 nucleotides matching TRBD2. Germline CDR1 reads LGHNA; CDR2 reads YNFKEQ. Trimming removed 7 bases from V and 4 bases from J; junction bases left unmatched: 7. The CDR3 runs to 14 residues. This CDR3 reads CASTPSGGGYEQYF. In DNA, the CDR3 is TGTGCCAGCACCCCCAGCGGGGGGGGTTACGAGCAGTACTTC.

The gene calls are TRBV10-3 and TRBJ2-7; weak D call: TRBD1 (5 bases). CDR1 ENHRY and CDR2 SYGVKD come from the germline V gene. The CDR3 contains 15 residues. Trimming left V 4 bases short and J 2 bases short, with 15 bases between. This chain's CDR3 is CAISVDRTPPYEQYF. The CDR3 DNA follows: TGTGCCATCAGTGTTGACCGGACACCACCCTACGAGCAGTACTTC.

The chain recombines TRBV4-1 with TRBJ1-6; a weak D match, TRBD1 (5 bases). Germline V lookup: CDR1 MGHRA, CDR2 YSYEKL. This CDR3 region has 13 residues. V lost 4 bases to trimming and J lost 11 bases, with 12 bases between them. CDR3 residues: CASSPSDNPPLHF. The CDR3 bases are TGCGCCAGCAGCCCCTCGGACAATCCACCCCTCCACTTT.

The genes are TRBV11-2 and TRBJ2-7; no clear D. V shed 1 base and J shed 2 bases, with 15 bases lying between them. Germline V lookup: CDR1 SGHAT, CDR2 FQNNGV. There are 16 residues in the CDR3. The CDR3 protein is CASSLVTGGPPYEQYF. CDR3 nucleotides: TGTGCCAGCAGCTTAGTCACCGGTGGGCCTCCCTACGAGCAGTACTTC.

The chain is built from TRBV4-2 and TRBJ2-3; possibly TRBD1 or TRBD2 for D (5 bases each). This CDR3 comprises 22 residues. The germline V and J ends were trimmed by 0 bases and 0 bases, with 28 bases remaining between them. Germline CDR1 LGHNA, CDR2 YNFKEQ. The DNA for the CDR3 is TGTGCCAGCAGCCAAGATAAAGTTAGGGACCTACCAATAGTTCCTAGCACAGATACGCAGTATTTT. Its protein is CASSQDKVRDLPIVPSTDTQYF.

This chain joins TRBV19 and TRBJ1-1; perhaps TRBD1 as D (5 bases). V lost 3 bases and J lost 8, with 10 bases in between. This CDR3 contains 12 residues. Per germline, CDR1 LNHDA and CDR2 SQIVND (reference sequence). The CDR3, as DNA: TGTGCCAGTAGTATTTCCGGGGCGGAAGCTTTCTTT. The encoded protein is CASSISGAEAFF.

The CDR3 loop is CASIKSSEAFF. The CDR3 nucleotides read TGTGCCAGCATCAAGAGCTCTGAAGCTTTCTTT. The J gene is TRBJ1-1, the V gene TRBV6-6; D not resolved. Trimming left V 7 bases short and J 6 bases short, with 9 bases between. This CDR3 comprises 11 residues. Germline-derived CDR1 and CDR2 are MNHNY and SVGAGI (reference sequence).

The rearrangement joins TRBV6-6 to TRBJ2-2; a weak D match, TRBD2 (7 bases). The CDR3 loop spans 15 amino acids. The V end lost 5 bases, the J end lost 6 bases, and 16 bases lay between the germline ends. CDR1 MNHNY and CDR2 SVGAGI come from the germline V gene (reference sequence). In DNA, the CDR3 is TGTGCCAGCAGTCCATCAGGGGAGGGTGCCGGGGAGCTGTTTTTT. It yields the protein CASSPSGEGAGELFF.

This chain links TRBV5-1 with TRBJ2-5; 11 positions agree with TRBD2. J lost 1 base, V lost 5 bases, and 7 bases had no gene match. The germline gives CDR1 SGHRS, CDR2 YFSETQ. The CDR3 is made up of 16 amino acids. The CDR3 protein is CASRLLAGASQETQYF. The CDR3 nucleotides read TGCGCCAGCAGATTACTAGCGGGGGCCTCCCAAGAGACCCAGTACTTC.

The J gene is TRBJ1-2, the V gene TRBV11-1; D gene unclear. The CDR3 loop spans 12 amino acids. V was pared by 5 bases and J by 3 bases, with 7 bases between. The germline V gene encodes CDR1 SGHAT and CDR2 FQDESV (reference sequence). As DNA, the CDR3 is TGTGCCAGCAGCGGTGGGGACTATGGCTACACCTTC. It codes for CASSGGDYGYTF.

As to this clone: An end of the junction does not agree with germline; a read error may underlie this. The chain combines TRBV18 with TRBJ2-7; the D gene is possibly TRBD1 (5 bases). CDR3 length: 10 amino acids. Germline-derived CDR1 and CDR2 are KGHSH and LQKENI. CDR3 loop: CASSSLRVRF. The CDR3 region has the DNA TGTGCCAGCTCATCCCTCAGGGTTCGCTTC. Variable domain in full (rest from reference TRBV18 and TRBJ2-7): NAGVMQNPRHLVRRRGQEARLRCSPMKGHSHVYWYRQLPEEGLKFMVYLQKENIIDESGMPKERFSAEFPKEGPSILRIQQVVRGDSAAYFCASSSLRVRFGPGTRLTVT.

The chain has TRBV4-2 and TRBJ2-2, with 7 bases that match TRBD1. Germline V gene sequence: CDR1 LGHNA, CDR2 YNFKEQ. The CDR3 runs to 15 residues. With 4 bases clipped from V and 12 bases from J, the junction kept 14 bases outside the gene matches. CDR3 in amino acids: CASSLNLGTAEKLFF. The CDR3 nucleotides are TGTGCCAGCAGCCTAAATCTTGGGACAGCGGAGAAGCTGTTTTTT.

J is TRBJ2-7 and V is TRBV5-1; 10 nucleotides line up with TRBD1. Germline V gene sequence: CDR1 SGHRS, CDR2 YFSETQ. After removal of 4 bases from V and 0 bases from J, the junction contained 4 bases not matched to a gene. The CDR3 is 15 residues long. The CDR3 DNA sequence: TGCGCCAGCAGCACGGGACAGGGGCCCTCCTACGAGCAGTACTTC. Residues: CASSTGQGPSYEQYF.

In its sample, this clone was seen a few times. V and J are TRBV4-1 and TRBJ1-1; possibly TRBD1 for D (6 bases). CDR3 length: 15 residues. Germline lookup yields CDR1 MGHRA and CDR2 YSYEKL. Trimming left V 0 bases short and J 1 base short, with 9 bases between. The CDR3 DNA sequence: TGCGCCAGCAGCCAAGACGGCAGGGGGAACACTGAAGCTTTCTTT. It is translated as CASSQDGRGNTEAFF.

CDR3 region: CASGVETSGRASSSYNEQFF. CDR3 in DNA: TGCGCCAGCGGGGTTGAGACTAGCGGGAGGGCCTCATCCTCCTACAATGAGCAGTTCTTC. The V call is TRBV10-2, the J call TRBJ2-1; 14 nucleotides align to TRBD2. This CDR3 has 20 residues. V was clipped by 8 bases and J by 0 bases; unmatched bases: 15. Looked up from germline, CDR1 is WSHSY and CDR2 is SAAADI.

The rearrangement links TRBV7-9 to TRBJ2-1; 7 bases line up with TRBD1. CDR1 is SEHNR, CDR2 FQNEAQ, per germline (reference sequence). This CDR3 region has 15 residues. V trimming: 6 bases; J trimming: 0 bases; junction bases outside the gene matches: 5. CDR3 sequence reads: CASRYDRDSYNEQFF. CDR3 bases: TGTGCCAGCAGATACGACAGGGACTCCTACAATGAGCAGTTCTTC.

The genes are TRBV27 and TRBJ2-3; no firm D call. Germline loops: CDR1 MNHEY, CDR2 SMNVEV (reference sequence). With 4 bases removed from V and 2 bases from J, the gap between germline ends came to 1 base. The CDR3 is 11 residues long. The chain's CDR3 is CASSSTDTQYF. Written as DNA, the CDR3 is TGTGCCAGCAGTTCCACAGATACGCAGTATTTT.

This chain links TRBV6-1 with TRBJ1-2, with D perhaps matching TRBD1 (6 bases). The V end was cut by 8 bases, the J end by 4 bases, with 14 bases between. This CDR3 is 13 amino acids long. Germline V gives CDR1 MNHNS, CDR2 SASEGT. CDR3 region: CASSPGGLYGYTF. DNA for the CDR3: TGTGCCAGCTCCCCCGGGGGGCTCTATGGCTACACCTTC.

The rearrangement joins TRBV21-1 to TRBJ2-2; the table's TRBD2 call for D was not verified on the DNA. TRBV21-1 is termed a pseudogene. This CDR3 has 16 residues. CDR3 sequence (DNA): TGTGCCAGCAGCAAAGCGCTCAAGGAGTACATCGGGGAGCTGTTTTTT. It specifies CASSKALKEYIGELFF.

The V gene is TRBV10-3, the J gene TRBJ2-7; tentatively, D is TRBD1 (5 bases). Germline CDR1 is ENHRY and CDR2 is SYGVKD. The CDR3 runs to 14 residues. The V and J ends lost 3 bases and 5 bases respectively, with 14 bases between them. The CDR3, as DNA: TGTGCCATCAGTGACCCTGGCAGGGTCGACGAGCAGTACTTC. Protein product: CAISDPGRVDEQYF.

This sequence joins TRBV19 and TRBJ1-1, with D hard to call. Germline assignment: CDR1 LNHDA and CDR2 SQIVND (reference sequence). Deletions cut 5 bases from V and 6 bases from J, with 16 bases between. The CDR3 has 14 amino acids. CDR3 amino acids: CASSLWAKDAEAFF. CDR3 coding DNA: TGTGCCAGTAGTCTTTGGGCAAAGGATGCTGAAGCTTTCTTT.

This clone was observed a single time. The CDR3 bases are TGTGCCAGCCGAGAACTAGCGGGAGTTTCCTACAATGAGCAGTTCTTC. It specifies CASRELAGVSYNEQFF. The V call is TRBV27, the J call TRBJ2-1, with TRBD2 matching over 11 bases. This CDR3 region has 16 residues. Trimming cost V 8 bases and J 1 base; bases outside gene matches: 7. Per germline, CDR1 MNHEY and CDR2 SMNVEV (reference sequence).

The chain employs TRBV9 and TRBJ2-1; D unclear. The V end lost 5 bases, the J end lost 6 bases, and 9 bases lay between the germline ends. Looked up from germline, CDR1 is SGDLS and CDR2 is YYNGEE. CDR3 length: 12 amino acids. CDR3 DNA sequence: TGTGCCAGCAGACCTCCTGGCAATGAGCAGTTCTTC. It translates to CASRPPGNEQFF.

This sequence joins TRBV15 and TRBJ2-5; perhaps TRBD2 as D (6 bases). V lost 1 base, J lost 3 bases, and 6 bases lay in between. The CDR3 has 13 amino acids. Per germline, CDR1 LNHNV and CDR2 YYDKDF (reference sequence). CDR3 DNA sequence: TGTGCCACCAGCAGAGTAGCGGAAGAGACCCAGTACTTC. It is translated as CATSRVAEETQYF.

The chain employs TRBV9 and TRBJ2-1; D gene unclear. CDR1 is SGDLS, CDR2 YYNGEE, per germline. Trimming cost V 3 bases and J 3 bases, with 7 bases left between them. CDR3 length equals 13 residues. This CDR3 is CASSEANYNEQFF. CDR3 nucleotides: TGTGCCAGCAGCGAGGCCAACTACAATGAGCAGTTCTTC.

Here the CDR3 DNA reads TGTGCCAGTAGTATAGGGGGTGCGGGGTATGGCTACACCTTC. Protein sequence: CASSIGGAGYGYTF. This rearrangement joins TRBV19 to TRBJ1-2; D remains ambiguous. This CDR3 spans 14 amino acids. The germline V gene encodes CDR1 LNHDA and CDR2 SQIVND (reference sequence). V dropped 1 base and J dropped 5 bases, with 11 bases sitting between them.

This clone was counted a few times. This chain connects TRBV6-1 to TRBJ1-3; TRBD1 matches 7 bases. This CDR3 contains 16 residues. Looked up from germline, CDR1 is MNHNS and CDR2 is SASEGT. The J segment lost 0 bases and the V segment lost 2 bases, leaving 4 bases of the junction unmatched. In DNA form, the CDR3 reads TGTGCCAGCAGTGAATGGGACAGCAGCTCTGGAAACACCATATATTTT. It codes for CASSEWDSSSGNTIYF.

The V and J genes are TRBV7-9 and TRBJ1-6; no clear D gene. The ends were cut back, 8 bases at V and 0 bases at J, with 8 bases in the middle. The CDR3 contains 14 residues. CDR1 is SEHNR, CDR2 FQNEAQ, per germline (reference sequence). The CDR3 nucleotides read TGTGCCAGCGCAGAAAGCTCCTATAATTCACCCCTCCACTTT. Translated, it gives CASAESSYNSPLHF.

The chain links TRBV6-1 to TRBJ2-7; D is unclear. The CDR3 consists of 12 residues. The germline V and J ends were trimmed by 10 bases and 0 bases, with 10 bases remaining between them. Germline V gene data show CDR1 as MNHNS and CDR2 as SASEGT. This CDR3 reads CAIRPSSYEQYF. In nucleotides, the CDR3 is TGTGCCATCCGGCCCTCCTCCTACGAGCAGTACTTC.

Comments on this clone: One end of the junction is discordant with germline, which a read error may explain. J is TRBJ2-7 and V is TRBV10-3; 11 positions agree with TRBD1. Germline CDR1 and CDR2: ENHRY and SYGVKD. This CDR3 is built from 15 residues. The CDR3 protein is CASSESGTGGYEQYF. CDR3 bases: TGTGCCAGCAGTGAATCCGGGACAGGGGGCTACGAGCAGTACTTC.